A single sample gave rise to the 9 T cell receptor beta chains below, sequenced in a study of T cell responses to AZD1222 COVID-19 vaccine. Some clones are missing from TCRdb's copy, which holds only in-frame ones; the method was immunoSEQ multiplex PCR. The sample contains 98,000 or so clones, more than 70% of which appear only once. The material was peripheral blood, obtained 28 days after the second AZD1222 dose. The receptors originated from an adult who received the AZD1222 COVID-19 vaccine.

The chain uses TRBV2 and TRBJ1-2; the match to TRBD1 covers 10 bases. The length of the CDR3 is 18 residues. The V gene end was trimmed by 4 bases and the J gene end by 4 bases; junction bases not matched to a gene: 15. From germline, CDR1 is SNHLY and CDR2 FYNNEI. The CDR3 nucleotides are TGTGCCAGCAGTGCGATTCCGGGACAGGGGCTCAGTACCTATGGCTACACCTTC. It codes for CASSAIPGQGLSTYGYTF.

The rearrangement links TRBV2 to TRBJ1-5; 10 bases are shared with TRBD1. Unmatched junction bases numbered 4, after V lost 6 bases and J lost 5 bases. Germline V CDR1 and CDR2: SNHLY, FYNNEI. This CDR3 contains 14 residues. The CDR3 sequence: CASRTGGRDQPQHF. In nucleotides, the CDR3 is TGTGCCAGCAGGACAGGGGGCAGGGATCAGCCCCAGCATTTT.

The genes are TRBV7-9 and TRBJ1-5; D remains ambiguous. The CDR3 loop spans 12 amino acids. CDR1 and CDR2 from the germline V gene are SEHNR and FQNEAQ (reference sequence). V lost 5 bases and J lost 1, with 3 bases in between. CDR3 sequence reads: CASSPSNQPQHF. The CDR3 region has the DNA TGTGCCAGCAGCCCCAGCAATCAGCCCCAGCATTTT.

The chain links TRBV6-2 or TRBV6-3 to TRBJ2-5; TRBD1 matches 8 bases. The CDR3 runs 17 residues. Per germline, CDR1 MNHEY and CDR2 SVGEGT. V dropped 0 bases and J dropped 2; count of bases not matched to a gene: 8. The CDR3: CASSYSESRTGQETQYF. The CDR3 bases are TGTGCCAGCAGTTACTCTGAGTCCCGGACAGGGCAAGAGACCCAGTACTTC.

The chain combines TRBV3-1 (or the pseudogene TRBV3-2) with TRBJ1-2; 8 bases are shared with TRBD1. CDR3 length equals 14 residues. The V and J ends lost 2 bases and 4 bases, in that order; junction bases with no gene match: 3. From germline, CDR1 is LGHDT and CDR2 YNNKEL (reference sequence). In DNA form, the CDR3 reads TGTGCCAGCAGCCAACAACAGGGGGGCTATGGCTACACCTTC. Translated, it gives CASSQQQGGYGYTF.

The chain is built from TRBV5-4 and TRBJ2-1; D is perhaps TRBD1 (5 bases). In germline, CDR1 is SGHNT, CDR2 YYREEE (reference sequence). There are 15 residues in the CDR3. V lost 0 bases to trimming and J lost 2 bases, with 9 bases between them. The CDR3, as DNA: TGTGCCAGCAGCTTGGTGCAGGGCCCCTACAATGAGCAGTTCTTC. Translation: CASSLVQGPYNEQFF.

The CDR3 DNA sequence: TGTGCCAGCAGCGGTATACAGGGTACCGGGGAGCTGTTTTTT. Residues: CASSGIQGTGELFF. V gene TRBV9 combines with J gene TRBJ2-2, with D possibly matching TRBD1 (6 bases). The germline gives CDR1 SGDLS, CDR2 YYNGEE. V was shortened by 3 bases and J by 5 bases, with 11 bases between the two germline ends. The CDR3 sequence is 14 residues long.

V gene TRBV6-5 combines with J gene TRBJ1-6; a weak D match, TRBD1 (5 bases). The length of the CDR3 is 16 residues. V lost 0 bases and J lost 6, with 12 bases in between. Germline loops: CDR1 MNHEY, CDR2 SVGAGI. Written as DNA, the CDR3 is TGTGCCAGCAGTTACTCGGGGGGGTTTGGTAATTCACCCCTCCACTTT. It translates to CASSYSGGFGNSPLHF.

The chain recombines TRBV5-1 with TRBJ2-1; TRBD1 aligns across 9 bases. Germline V gene sequence: CDR1 SGHRS, CDR2 YFSETQ. The CDR3 totals 15 residues. With V trimmed by 4 bases and J by 3 bases, 5 bases remained unmatched. The CDR3 nucleotides read TGCGCCAGCAGCGCGGGACAGGGAGTCTACAATGAGCAGTTCTTC. Translating it yields CASSAGQGVYNEQFF. The full variable domain, its missing parts supplied by reference TRBV5-1 and TRBJ2-1, is KAGVTQTPRYLIKTRGQQVTLSCSPISGHRSVSWYQQTPGQGLQFLFEYFSETQRNKGNFPGRFSGRQFSNSRSEMNVSTLELGDSALYLCASSAGQGVYNEQFFGPGTRLTVL.